The 27 T cell receptor beta chains presented below share a single source sample, sequenced in a study of blood T cell repertoires in COVID-19. Sequenced by immunoSEQ multiplex PCR; TCRdb stores in-frame clones only, minus some. The data show 450,000 or so clones, with about 88% seen just once and roughly 1.4% held by the top ten. The sequencing input was peripheral blood. The receptors shown here come from a woman in her thirties or forties with COVID-19, enrolled during active disease.

The rearrangement uses TRBV19 and TRBJ2-1; 7 positions match TRBD2. Germline V gene data show CDR1 as LNHDA and CDR2 as SQIVND (reference sequence). The CDR3 loop spans 15 amino acids. Trimming took 6 bases from V and 4 from J; bases not matched to a gene: 9. The DNA of the CDR3 is TGTGCCAGTAGCCTCGGGACTACACTTTACAATGAGCAGTTCTTC. Its translation: CASSLGTTLYNEQFF.

The chain has TRBV19 and TRBJ2-1; D not certain. The V and J ends lost 3 bases and 10 bases respectively, with 10 bases between them. The germline V gene has CDR1 LNHDA and CDR2 SQIVND (reference sequence). The CDR3 runs 12 residues. The CDR3: CASSILPSEQFF. The CDR3 region has the DNA TGTGCCAGTAGTATTCTACCGTCGGAGCAGTTCTTC.

The chain uses TRBV7-9 and TRBJ2-1; 13 bases match TRBD2. This CDR3 is built from 17 residues. Losses at the gene ends were 8 bases for V and 0 bases for J; bases not matched to a gene: 7. Germline V CDR1 and CDR2: SEHNR, FQNEAQ (reference sequence). CDR3 bases: TGTGCCAGCGAAGGGAGGACTAGCGGGAGCTCCTACAATGAGCAGTTCTTC. Translated, it gives CASEGRTSGSSYNEQFF. The entire variable domain, with the rest obtained from reference TRBV7-9 and TRBJ2-1, is as follows: DTGVSQNPRHKITKRGQNVTFRCDPISEHNRLYWYRQTLGQGPEFLTYFQNEAQLEKSRLLSDRFSAERPKGSFSTLEIQRTEQGDSAMYLCASEGRTSGSSYNEQFFGPGTRLTVL.

This sequence joins TRBV7-2 and TRBJ2-1, with 12 nucleotides matching TRBD2. CDR1 is SGHTA, CDR2 FQGNSA, per germline. The V segment lost 7 bases and the J segment 4 bases; nucleotides outside the gene matches: 8. The CDR3 spans 16 residues. CDR3 sequence: CASTLAGGPVYNEQFF. The CDR3, as DNA: TGTGCCAGCACCCTAGCGGGGGGGCCAGTTTACAATGAGCAGTTCTTC.

The chain employs TRBV19 and TRBJ2-7; TRBD1 aligns across 10 bases. V shed 3 bases, J shed 4 bases, and the junction held 6 bases outside the gene matches. CDR1 and CDR2 from the germline V gene are LNHDA and SQIVND (reference sequence). This CDR3 has 15 amino acids. DNA of the CDR3: TGTGCCAGTAGTATTCGGGACAGGGGTACGTACGAGCAGTACTTC. Translated: CASSIRDRGTYEQYF.

The genes are TRBV6-1 and TRBJ1-2; 9 nucleotides match TRBD1. J lost 8 bases, V lost 3 bases, and 13 bases had no gene match. The CDR3 runs 16 residues. CDR1 and CDR2 (germline): MNHNS, SASEGT. DNA of the CDR3: TGTGCCAGCAGTGAGGGCCGTATACAGGGGGCGCGAGGCTACACCTTC. It translates to CASSEGRIQGARGYTF.

V is TRBV5-1 and J is TRBJ1-2, with D uncertain. CDR1 is SGHRS and CDR2 is YFSETQ in the germline V gene. This CDR3 contains 14 residues. The germline V and J ends were trimmed by 6 bases and 5 bases, with 17 bases remaining between them. This CDR3 is CASTFALEGYGYTF. The CDR3 region has the DNA TGCGCCAGCACCTTCGCCCTCGAGGGATATGGCTACACCTTC.

The gene calls are TRBV7-3 and TRBJ2-3; maybe TRBD2 (6 bases). CDR3 size: 13 residues. The germline V gene has CDR1 SGHTA and CDR2 FQGTGA. The V end lost 5 bases, the J end lost 3 bases, and 9 bases lay between the germline ends. The CDR3 region has the DNA TGTGCCAGCAGCCGCGCGGGGACAGATACGCAGTATTTT. Protein product: CASSRAGTDTQYF.

V usage is TRBV20-1 and J usage is TRBJ2-7; TRBD1 aligns across 11 bases. Germline values: CDR1 DFQATT, CDR2 SNEGSKA (reference sequence). CDR3 length: 15 residues. V shed 3 bases, J shed 3 bases, and the junction held 7 bases outside the gene matches. CDR3 loop: CSASSTGTGGYEQYF. The CDR3 DNA follows: TGCAGTGCTAGTTCTACCGGGACAGGGGGCTACGAGCAGTACTTC.

The rearrangement links TRBV5-1 to TRBJ2-1; TRBD1 might be the D (6 bases). The V gene lost 2 bases and the J gene lost 9 bases, with 12 bases spanning the gap. This CDR3 has 13 residues. Per the germline V gene, CDR1 is SGHRS and CDR2 is YFSETQ. CDR3 loop: CASSFGEGGEQFF. CDR3 nucleotides: TGCGCCAGCAGCTTCGGGGAAGGGGGTGAGCAGTTCTTC.

The chain combines TRBV7-2 with TRBJ1-2; D is undetermined. The germline gives CDR1 SGHTA, CDR2 FQGNSA. This CDR3 region has 13 residues. V lost 6 bases, J lost 3 bases, and 11 bases lay in between. The DNA of the CDR3 is TGTGCCAGCAGATCGGGAGTCTACTATGGCTACACCTTC. It encodes CASRSGVYYGYTF. The full variable domain, in which reference TRBV7-2 and TRBJ1-2 provide the parts outside the CDR3, is GAGVSQSPSNKVTEKGKDVELRCDPISGHTALYWYRQSLGQGLEFLIYFQGNSAPDKSGLPSDRFSAERTGGSVSTLTIQRTQQEDSAVYLCASRSGVYYGYTFGSGTRLTVV.

The V gene is TRBV10-3, the J gene TRBJ2-2, with TRBD1 as a possible D gene (5 bases). V lost 6 bases and J lost 4, with 21 bases in between. Germline V gene sequence: CDR1 ENHRY, CDR2 SYGVKD. The CDR3 has 17 residues. CDR3 nucleotide sequence: TGTGCCATCAGAGACGGGCAGGGCAGTTTCGTCACCGGGGAGCTGTTTTTT. This gives the protein CAIRDGQGSFVTGELFF.

The chain employs TRBV5-4 and TRBJ1-4; TRBD1 is a possible D gene (5 bases). CDR1 SGHNT and CDR2 YYREEE come from the germline V gene (reference sequence). CDR3 size: 13 residues. The V gene lost 0 bases and the J gene lost 8 bases, with 8 bases spanning the gap. The DNA of the CDR3 is TGTGCCAGCAGCTTGGCCTGGACAGAAAAACTGTTTTTT. Translated, it gives CASSLAWTEKLFF.

The rearrangement joins TRBV4-3 to TRBJ1-6; the match to TRBD1 covers 9 bases. V was pared by 2 bases and J by 8 bases, with 7 bases of the junction left unmatched. From germline, CDR1 is LGHNA and CDR2 YSLEER. The CDR3 spans 16 residues. The CDR3 region is CASSQTGGMGHSPLHF. The CDR3 bases are TGCGCCAGCAGCCAAACAGGGGGCATGGGGCATTCACCCCTCCACTTT.

This chain uses TRBV9 with TRBJ2-3; TRBD2 might be the D (5 bases). CDR1 SGDLS and CDR2 YYNGEE come from the germline V gene. With 1 base removed from V and 2 bases from J, the gap between germline ends came to 17 bases. The CDR3 contains 17 residues. The CDR3 DNA reads TGTGCCAGCAGCGTATCGGGGTGGCGGATGAACACAGATACGCAGTATTTT. This sequence encodes CASSVSGWRMNTDTQYF.

The chain joins TRBV30 to TRBJ1-4; 10 nucleotides line up with TRBD1. The trim removed 5 bases at V and 6 bases at J, leaving 0 bases unmatched. This CDR3 has 12 amino acids. Germline loops: CDR1 GTSNPN, CDR2 SVGIG (reference sequence). For the CDR3, the DNA is TGTGCCTGGGGGACAGGGGATGAAAAACTGTTTTTT. Protein product: CAWGTGDEKLFF.

V gene TRBV2 combines with J gene TRBJ1-4; 8 bases match TRBD1. CDR3 length equals 14 residues. V trimming: 4 bases; J trimming: 12 bases; junction bases outside the gene matches: 10. Germline CDR1 SNHLY, CDR2 FYNNEI. CDR3 amino acids: CASSVKTGGGQLFF. In DNA, the CDR3 is TGTGCCAGCAGTGTTAAAACAGGGGGGGGACAACTGTTTTTT.

The chain combines TRBV27 with TRBJ2-1, with TRBD2 matching over 8 bases. V trimming: 7 bases; J trimming: 6 bases; junction bases outside the gene matches: 11. Germline V gene lookup returns CDR1 MNHEY and CDR2 SMNVEV (reference sequence). The CDR3 runs 15 residues. CDR3: CASKRSGSGFNEQFF. The CDR3 DNA reads as TGTGCCAGCAAGCGAAGCGGGAGTGGTTTCAATGAGCAGTTCTTC.

This clone was picked up one time. Its ends do not fully match the called genes, so a read error is possible. The chain carries TRBV9 and TRBJ1-1; D is unclear. The CDR3 is 13 amino acids. CDR1 is SGDLS, CDR2 YYNGEE, per germline. This CDR3 reads CAGSVAGNTEAFF. The CDR3 bases are TGTGCCGGCAGCGTAGCAGGCAACACTGAAGCTTTCTTT.

The gene calls are TRBV5-6 and TRBJ1-4, with no clear D. Germline assignment: CDR1 SGHDT and CDR2 YYEEEE. V was pared by 4 bases and J by 8 bases, with 9 bases between. The CDR3 totals 12 residues. The CDR3 DNA follows: TGTGCCAGCAGCCCTGGGGAGGAAAAACTGTTTTTT. Amino acids: CASSPGEEKLFF.

Only a few counts were recorded for this clone. The rearrangement joins TRBV3-1 (or the pseudogene TRBV3-2) to TRBJ1-1, with D maybe TRBD1 (5 bases). Germline values: CDR1 LGHDT, CDR2 YNNKEL (reference sequence). V shed 5 bases and J shed 3 bases, with 10 bases lying between them. This CDR3 region has 13 residues. The CDR3 loop is CASSGQKHTEAFF. The CDR3 bases are TGTGCCAGCAGCGGACAAAAGCACACTGAAGCTTTCTTT.

The chain combines TRBV11-2 with TRBJ1-2; TRBD1 matches 9 bases. The CDR3 consists of 17 residues. The V and J ends lost 3 bases and 5 bases, in that order; junction bases with no gene match: 13. Germline V lookup: CDR1 SGHAT, CDR2 FQNNGV. CDR3 protein: CASSLIARDRAWYGYTF. DNA of the CDR3: TGTGCCAGCAGCTTGATAGCGAGGGACAGGGCTTGGTATGGCTACACCTTC. Variable domain in full (rest from reference TRBV11-2 and TRBJ1-2): EAGVAQSPRYKIIEKRQSVAFWCNPISGHATLYWYQQILGQGPKLLIQFQNNGVVDDSQLPKDRFSAERLKGVDSTLKIQPAKLEDSAVYLCASSLIARDRAWYGYTFGSGTRLTVV.

The rearrangement uses TRBV4-3 and TRBJ1-2; D uncertain. The CDR3 has 15 residues. The V gene lost 0 bases and the J gene lost 3 bases, with 11 bases spanning the gap. CDR1 and CDR2 (germline): LGHNA, YSLEER. This chain's CDR3 is CASSQDSAGHYGYTF. The CDR3 nucleotides are TGCGCCAGCAGCCAAGATTCCGCGGGCCACTATGGCTACACCTTC.

The rearrangement joins TRBV6-4 to TRBJ1-6; D may be TRBD1 (5 bases). The germline V and J ends were trimmed by 7 bases and 7 bases, with 20 bases remaining between them. The germline V gene encodes CDR1 MRHNA and CDR2 SNTAGT. The CDR3 contains 16 residues. CDR3 region: CASTCRGEGDNSPLHF. The CDR3 DNA is TGTGCCAGCACCTGTCGGGGGGAGGGCGACAATTCACCCCTCCACTTT.

This rearrangement joins TRBV5-1 to TRBJ2-7; 8 bases match TRBD2. This CDR3 comprises 16 residues. The V gene's germline CDR1 is SGHRS and CDR2 YFSETQ. V lost 4 bases to trimming and J lost 0 bases; unmatched junction nucleotides: 9. The CDR3 DNA sequence: TGCGCCAGCAGCCCCCAGGGTAGCGGGACCTCCTACGAGCAGTACTTC. Residues: CASSPQGSGTSYEQYF.

This clone has just one count. This sequence joins TRBV5-8 and TRBJ1-2; 8 bases are a match to TRBD1. Germline-derived CDR1 and CDR2 are SGHTS and YDEGEE. The CDR3 is 13 amino acids. Germline trimming cut 4 bases from V and 4 bases from J; bases unmatched to any gene: 3. The CDR3 coding sequence is TGTGCCAGCAGCCCAGGGGGCGGCTATGGCTACACCTTC. Protein product: CASSPGGGYGYTF.

V and J are TRBV27 and TRBJ1-1; possibly TRBD1 for D (5 bases). Trimming took off 3 bases at V and 7 bases at J, with 12 bases between the two ends. The CDR3 is 13 amino acids. Germline CDR1 MNHEY, CDR2 SMNVEV (reference sequence). The DNA for the CDR3 is TGTGCCAGCAGTTTTTTACAGGCCGATGAAGCTTTCTTT. This codes for CASSFLQADEAFF.